The 30 T cell receptor beta chains in this list originate from one sample, sequenced in a study of cytomegalovirus exposure and HLA in healthy donors. PCR involved 60 Vbeta and 13 Jbeta primers. Some clones are missing from TCRdb's copy, which holds only in-frame ones; the method was immunoSEQ multiplex PCR. Of roughly 150,000 clones in the sample, about 82% were seen once. Source material: PBMCs. Receptor source: a male donor in good health and CMV-seronegative.

The rearrangement links TRBV29-1 to TRBJ2-5; D is perhaps TRBD2 (5 bases). This CDR3 has 13 residues. The germline CDR1 and CDR2 sequences are SQVTM and ANQGSEA. V lost 4 bases to trimming and J lost 5 bases, with 14 bases between them. CDR3 sequence reads: CSVVRGWEETQYF. The CDR3 nucleotides are TGCAGCGTTGTCCGGGGATGGGAGGAGACCCAGTACTTC.

V gene TRBV7-2 combines with J gene TRBJ2-1; D perhaps matches TRBD1 (6 bases). From germline, CDR1 is SGHTA and CDR2 FQGNSA. The CDR3 contains 18 residues. Trimming cost V 1 base and J 7 bases, with 23 bases left between them. The CDR3 coding sequence is TGTGCCAGCAGCTTAGTCTCCCGCGTGGTGGGGGCGCGAAATGAGCAGTTCTTC. Encoded protein: CASSLVSRVVGARNEQFF.

The rearrangement joins TRBV29-1 to TRBJ2-3; 7 positions match TRBD1. V lost 0 bases and J lost 2; bases outside the gene matches: 5. The CDR3 spans 15 residues. Germline CDR1 SQVTM, CDR2 ANQGSEA. The CDR3 loop is CSVEEKGAFTDTQYF. The CDR3 region has the DNA TGCAGCGTTGAAGAGAAGGGGGCTTTCACAGATACGCAGTATTTT.

The chain carries TRBV6-6 and TRBJ1-6; D remains ambiguous. This CDR3 has 11 amino acids. Germline-derived CDR1 and CDR2 are MNHNY and SVGAGI (reference sequence). The germline V and J ends were trimmed by 4 bases and 7 bases, with 2 bases remaining between them. The CDR3: CASSSNSPLHF. CDR3 bases: TGTGCCAGCAGTTCAAATTCACCCCTCCACTTT.

The chain couples TRBV2 to TRBJ2-5; 16 nucleotides align to TRBD2. CDR1 and CDR2 (germline): SNHLY, FYNNEI. Unmatched junction bases numbered 4, after V lost 6 bases and J lost 0 bases. This CDR3 region has 17 residues. The DNA of the CDR3 is TGTGCCAGCAGCCTGGGACTAGCGGGGGGGTACCAAGAGACCCAGTACTTC. This codes for CASSLGLAGGYQETQYF.

This rearrangement joins TRBV5-6 to TRBJ2-1; possibly TRBD1 for D (6 bases). V dropped 3 bases and J dropped 3 bases, with 13 bases sitting between them. The V gene's germline CDR1 is SGHDT and CDR2 YYEEEE. This CDR3 region has 15 residues. The CDR3 loop reads CASSSEKDSYNEQFF. CDR3 nucleotide sequence: TGTGCCAGCAGCTCAGAAAAGGACAGCTACAATGAGCAGTTCTTC.

The chain has TRBV5-4 and TRBJ2-5, with 7 bases lining up with TRBD2. The CDR3 spans 16 residues. Germline CDR1 SGHNT, CDR2 YYREEE (reference sequence). Trimming took 3 bases from V and 4 from J; bases not matched to a gene: 12. As DNA, the CDR3 is TGTGCCAGCAGCTATACCGGACTAGTTAAGGGAGAGACCCAGTACTTC. Encoded protein: CASSYTGLVKGETQYF.

In this sample, this clone turned up once. The CDR3 spells CASSRKYETFNEQFF. The CDR3 DNA sequence: TGTGCCAGCAGCCGTAAATACGAAACTTTCAATGAGCAGTTCTTC. The chain employs TRBV6-5 and TRBJ2-1; D is undetermined. V gave up 6 bases and J gave up 6 bases, with 18 bases separating them. The germline V gene encodes CDR1 MNHEY and CDR2 SVGAGI. The CDR3 length is 15 residues.

The chain employs TRBV7-9 and TRBJ2-7, with TRBD1 matching 7 bases. Trimming cost V 1 base and J 2 bases; bases outside gene matches: 2. The germline gives CDR1 SEHNR, CDR2 FQNEAQ (reference sequence). The CDR3 totals 14 residues. As DNA, the CDR3 is TGTGCCAGCAGCTTAGAGGGGACAGCCTACGAGCAGTACTTC. Protein product: CASSLEGTAYEQYF.

This clone was found once. The J gene is TRBJ1-6, the V gene TRBV7-3; D is perhaps TRBD1 (5 bases). V was trimmed by 2 bases and J by 7 bases, leaving 9 bases between them. From germline, CDR1 is SGHTA and CDR2 FQGTGA. The CDR3 length is 14 residues. CDR3 sequence (DNA): TGTGCCAGCAGCTTAGGGGCGGCGAATTCACCCCTCCACTTT. Its translation is CASSLGAANSPLHF. The complete variable domain, with remaining parts taken from reference TRBV7-3 and TRBJ1-6, reads GAGVSQTPSNKVTEKGKYVELRCDPISGHTALYWYRQSLGQGPEFLIYFQGTGAADDSGLPNDRFFAVRPEGSVSTLKIQRTERGDSAVYLCASSLGAANSPLHFGNGTRLTVT.

This chain links TRBV11-2 with TRBJ1-6, with TRBD1 as a possible D gene (5 bases). Germline V gene sequence: CDR1 SGHAT, CDR2 FQNNGV. The CDR3 covers 13 residues. The ends were cut back, 6 bases at V and 9 bases at J, with 12 bases in the middle. In DNA, the CDR3 is TGTGCCAGCAGAGACAGCGGGGGTTCACCCCTCCACTTT. It codes for CASRDSGGSPLHF.

In this sample, this clone turned up a few times. The genes are TRBV19 and TRBJ1-2; TRBD1 matches at 8 bases. This CDR3 comprises 18 residues. Germline V lookup: CDR1 LNHDA, CDR2 SQIVND (reference sequence). Trimming at V came to 1 base and at J to 4 bases, leaving 14 bases not matched to a gene. The DNA for the CDR3 is TGTGCCAGTAGTATAGGCCCTTACCGGGACAGGAAGCCCTATGGCTACACCTTC. This encodes CASSIGPYRDRKPYGYTF.

Only one count was recorded for this clone. V usage is TRBV7-3 and J usage is TRBJ2-7; D is undetermined. Trimming shortened V by 3 bases and J by 5 bases, and 11 bases separated the two germline ends. Germline values: CDR1 SGHTA, CDR2 FQGTGA. This CDR3 is built from 13 residues. In DNA, the CDR3 is TGTGCCAGCAGCTTTAGTAGTCGTCACGAGCAGTACTTC. Translating it yields CASSFSSRHEQYF.

J is TRBJ1-1 and V is TRBV27, with D maybe TRBD1 (5 bases). Per germline, CDR1 MNHEY and CDR2 SMNVEV (reference sequence). V was trimmed by 8 bases and J by 10 bases, leaving 26 bases between them. The length of the CDR3 is 15 residues. The CDR3 here is CASGIPNRTRRRAFF. Written as DNA, the CDR3 is TGTGCCAGCGGCATCCCTAATAGGACACGTCGTCGAGCTTTCTTT.

This clone showed up just once. The chain employs TRBV7-9 and TRBJ2-3; 7 nucleotides align to TRBD1. The CDR3 consists of 17 residues. V was clipped by 1 base and J by 0 bases; unmatched bases: 7. Germline CDR1 reads SEHNR; CDR2 reads FQNEAQ (reference sequence). The CDR3 loop is CASSLVAGGISTDTQYF. The CDR3 DNA sequence: TGTGCCAGCAGCTTAGTGGCAGGGGGAATTAGCACAGATACGCAGTATTTT.

This sequence joins TRBV6-5 and TRBJ1-4, with a tentative D call TRBD1 (5 bases). CDR3 length: 14 residues. Trimming removed 5 bases at V and 8 bases at J, with 15 bases between. Per the germline V gene, CDR1 is MNHEY and CDR2 is SVGAGI. CDR3 sequence reads: CASSPRQSWEKLFF. As DNA, the CDR3 is TGTGCCAGCAGTCCCAGACAGAGTTGGGAAAAACTGTTTTTT.

This clone occurred once. The chain employs TRBV19 and TRBJ2-3, with a possible D match to TRBD2 (6 bases). The CDR3 runs to 14 residues. Germline V CDR1 and CDR2: LNHDA, SQIVND (reference sequence). The V and J ends lost 3 bases and 2 bases respectively, with 9 bases between them. The CDR3 here is CASSMGGSTDTQYF. The CDR3 nucleotides are TGTGCCAGTAGTATGGGGGGATCCACAGATACGCAGTATTTT.

This chain joins TRBV25-1 and TRBJ2-3; 7 bases agree with TRBD1. J gave up 1 base and V 3 bases, and 1 base lay outside the gene matches. Germline-derived CDR1 and CDR2 are MGHDK and SYGVNS. The CDR3 consists of 14 residues. The CDR3 nucleotides read TGTGCCAGCAGTGACCAGGGGGGCACAGATACGCAGTATTTT. Translation gives CASSDQGGTDTQYF.

As regards this clone: Other DNA sequences in this specimen translate into the identical CDR3. The chain employs TRBV5-1 and TRBJ2-2, with 7 bases fitting TRBD1. CDR3 length equals 15 residues. Trimming took 4 bases from V and 1 from J; bases not matched to a gene: 4. The germline V gene encodes CDR1 SGHRS and CDR2 YFSETQ. The CDR3 DNA is TGCGCCAGCAGCCCAAGGACAGGGAACACCGGGGAGCTGTTTTTT. Translation gives CASSPRTGNTGELFF.

The chain joins TRBV11-3 to TRBJ2-2; a weak D match, TRBD1 (6 bases). Trimming removed 0 bases at V and 0 bases at J, with 11 bases between. Germline V gene sequence: CDR1 SGHNT, CDR2 YENEEA. The CDR3 is 17 amino acids. CDR3 DNA sequence: TGTGCCAGCAGCTTAGATTATGGGGGCGCGAACACCGGGGAGCTGTTTTTT. Translated, it gives CASSLDYGGANTGELFF. Together with reference TRBV11-3 and TRBJ2-2, the CDR3 gives the full variable domain: EAGVVQSPRYKIIEKKQPVAFWCNPISGHNTLYWYLQNLGQGPELLIRYENEEAVDDSQLPKDRFSAERLKGVDSTLKIQPAELGDSAVYLCASSLDYGGANTGELFFGEGSRLTVL.

The chain couples TRBV6-5 to TRBJ1-2; D is unclear. V lost 6 bases and J 4 bases, leaving 15 bases between the germline ends. This CDR3 is built from 14 residues. The V gene's germline CDR1 is MNHEY and CDR2 SVGAGI. CDR3 region: CASSLLRMGYGYTF. The CDR3 DNA is TGTGCCAGCAGCTTACTACGCATGGGCTATGGCTACACCTTC.

This clone was seen only a few times. V and J are TRBV29-1 and TRBJ2-7; possible D gene TRBD2, 5 bases. Germline assignment: CDR1 SQVTM and CDR2 ANQGSEA. The CDR3 is made up of 14 amino acids. V lost 4 bases and J 2 bases, leaving 15 bases between the germline ends. The CDR3 DNA follows: TGCAGCGTTGTGGGCCGGGGAGACACCTACGAGCAGTACTTC. Protein product: CSVVGRGDTYEQYF.

This clone has only one observation. The V and J genes are TRBV7-9 and TRBJ1-2, with unresolved D. The V gene's germline CDR1 is SEHNR and CDR2 FQNEAQ (reference sequence). The germline V and J ends were trimmed by 5 bases and 6 bases, with 13 bases remaining between them. This CDR3 region has 13 residues. Here the CDR3 reads CASSLLEENGYTF. The CDR3 coding sequence is TGTGCCAGCAGCCTTCTCGAAGAGAATGGCTACACCTTC.

V is TRBV10-2 and J is TRBJ1-1, with no clear D. The CDR3 extends over 16 amino acids. Germline CDR1 and CDR2: WSHSY and SAAADI. V was clipped by 4 bases and J by 3 bases, with 18 bases between them. CDR3 loop: CASSVVPFFRDTEAFF. The CDR3 region has the DNA TGCGCCAGCAGTGTGGTCCCCTTTTTCCGAGACACTGAAGCTTTCTTT.

This chain links TRBV5-1 with TRBJ1-3, with 8 bases fitting TRBD1. The ends lost 3 bases at V and 0 bases at J; junction bases unmatched: 5. Germline loops: CDR1 SGHRS, CDR2 YFSETQ. This CDR3 spans 16 amino acids. CDR3 in amino acids: CASSSGQGYSGNTIYF. In DNA form, the CDR3 reads TGCGCCAGCAGCTCTGGACAGGGTTACTCTGGAAACACCATATATTTT.

The V gene is TRBV6-5, the J gene TRBJ1-3; TRBD1 matches 7 bases. Unmatched junction bases numbered 5, after V lost 2 bases and J lost 1 base. CDR3 length equals 16 residues. Germline V gives CDR1 MNHEY, CDR2 SVGAGI. CDR3 protein: CASSYMGTASGNTIYF. The CDR3 DNA sequence: TGTGCCAGCAGTTACATGGGGACAGCATCTGGAAACACCATATATTTT.

This sequence joins TRBV7-3 and TRBJ2-7; D is perhaps TRBD2 (5 bases). This CDR3 region has 14 residues. V was clipped by 4 bases and J by 3 bases, with 13 bases between them. Germline V gene sequence: CDR1 SGHTA, CDR2 FQGTGA. CDR3 sequence (DNA): TGTGCCAGCAGCTCGGGTCCCGGGAACTACGAGCAGTACTTC. Residues: CASSSGPGNYEQYF.

This chain joins TRBV9 and TRBJ2-1, with D uncertain. The CDR3 totals 13 residues. Per the germline V gene, CDR1 is SGDLS and CDR2 is YYNGEE. V lost 3 bases and J lost 6, with 10 bases in between. CDR3 nucleotide sequence: TGTGCCAGCAGCGCCACCCTGAGCAATGAGCAGTTCTTC. Residues: CASSATLSNEQFF.

This chain joins TRBV7-8 and TRBJ2-5; D call uncertain. The germline V gene has CDR1 SGHVS and CDR2 FQNEAQ. The CDR3 sequence is 17 residues long. Trimming pared 2 bases from V and 1 base from J, leaving 17 bases between. The CDR3 DNA reads as TGTGCCAGCAGCTTACCCCGTCAGGCGTCGATCCAAGAGACCCAGTACTTC. Residues: CASSLPRQASIQETQYF. The variable domain in full, with the rest retrieved from reference TRBV7-8 and TRBJ2-5, is GAGVSQSPRYKVAKRGQDVALRCDPISGHVSLFWYQQALGQGPEFLTYFQNEAQLDKSGLPSDRFFAERPEGSVSTLKIQRTQQEDSAVYLCASSLPRQASIQETQYFGPGTRLLVL.

This clone was seen only once. This CDR3 is CASSWRGEEQFF. In DNA, the CDR3 is TGTGCCAGCAGCTGGAGGGGTGAAGAGCAGTTCTTC. This chain joins TRBV7-9 and TRBJ2-1; perhaps TRBD2 as D (6 bases). Trimming took off 4 bases at V and 10 bases at J, with 11 bases between the two ends. CDR1 and CDR2 from the germline V gene are SEHNR and FQNEAQ (reference sequence). This CDR3 is built from 12 residues.